Listed below are T cell receptor beta chains from one sample, sequenced in a study of blood T cells in healthy people across ages. MiXCR, applied by TCRdb to the 5' RACE reads, yields one record per CDR3 protein. The data show over 600,000 distinct CDR3 sequences, around two fifths seen once. The source material was blood. These receptors originate from an elderly man in good health. Both conserved end residues are part of each CDR3. D genes are given only for firm matches. The size of a clone is reported for some rows only, either as once, few or many, or as a class for expanded clones.

size | J | length | V | D | CDR3 | DNA
- | TRBJ2-5 | 14 | TRBV2 | - | CASSVSGAKETQYF | TGTGCCAGCAGCGTTAGCGGAGCGAAAGAGACCCAGTACTTC
- | TRBJ2-6 | 12 | TRBV6-1 | - | CATSPGANVLTF | TGTGCCACCAGTCCTGGGGCCAACGTCCTGACTTTC
many | TRBJ1-2 | 13 | TRBV20-1 | - | CSAPFRQDYGYTF | TGCAGTGCTCCCTTCCGGCAAGACTATGGCTACACCTTC
- | TRBJ2-6 | 14 | TRBV7-2 | - | CASMGWAGANVLTF | TGTGCCAGCATGGGGTGGGCTGGGGCCAACGTCCTGACTTTC
- | TRBJ1-2 | 14 | TRBV20-1 | - | CSAQTHKAAYGYTF | TGCAGTGCACAGACTCACAAGGCCGCTTATGGCTACACCTTC
- | TRBJ1-2 | 12 | TRBV7-9 | - | CASGLGVYGYTF | TGTGCCAGCGGCTTAGGTGTCTATGGCTACACCTTC
few | TRBJ2-7 | 14 | TRBV20-1 | TRBD2 | CSARARRGLVEQYF | TGCAGTGCTAGGGCAAGGCGGGGGTTAGTGGAGCAGTACTTC
- | TRBJ1-6 | 14 | TRBV10-3 | - | CAIRDSFNNSPLHF | TGTGCCATCAGGGACAGCTTTAATAATTCACCCCTCCACTTT
few | TRBJ2-7 | 13 | TRBV6-2/TRBV6-3 | - | CASRGTGVIEQYF | TGTGCCAGCAGGGGAACGGGAGTAATCGAGCAGTACTTC
- | TRBJ2-5 | 16 | TRBV10-3 | - | CAFSEDGRKAQETQYF | TGTGCCTTCAGTGAGGACGGACGAAAAGCCCAAGAGACCCAGTACTTC
- | TRBJ2-7 | 14 | TRBV3-1 | - | CASSPRGLADEQYF | TGTGCCAGCAGCCCTCGGGGGTTAGCCGACGAGCAGTACTTC
- | TRBJ2-3 | 15 | TRBV9 | - | CASSKRAGSTDTQYF | TGTGCCAGTTCTAAGCGGGCGGGGAGCACAGATACGCAGTATTTT
few | TRBJ1-1 | 15 | TRBV2 | TRBD1 | CASSRIGGRKTEAFF | TGTGCCAGCAGTCGAATAGGGGGCCGAAAGACTGAAGCTTTCTTT
many | TRBJ2-7 | 12 | TRBV28 | TRBD2 | CATRTSDYEQYF | TGTGCCACCAGAACTAGCGATTACGAGCAGTACTTC
- | TRBJ1-2 | 13 | TRBV24-1 | - | CATSAGGRGGYTF | TGTGCCACCAGTGCCGGCGGCAGGGGCGGCTACACCTTC
few | TRBJ2-7 | 15 | TRBV5-1 | TRBD1 | CASSLYGQVPYEQYF | TGCGCCAGCAGCTTGTACGGACAGGTGCCTTACGAGCAGTACTTC
- | TRBJ2-3 | 10 | TRBV7-2 | - | CATIEGTQYF | TGTGCCACTATTGAGGGTACGCAGTATTTT
once | TRBJ2-4 | 14 | TRBV20-1 | - | CSARDDGSKNIQYF | TGCAGTGCTAGAGATGACGGATCCAAAAACATTCAGTACTTC
- | TRBJ1-1 | 12 | TRBV6-2/TRBV6-3 | - | CVSTFGGGEAFF | TGTGTCAGCACTTTCGGGGGAGGGGAAGCTTTCTTT
- | TRBJ2-3 | 18 | TRBV4-2 | TRBD2 | CASSQDVGGGRSTDTQYF | TGTGCCAGCAGCCAAGATGTGGGCGGGGGTCGGAGCACAGATACGCAGTATTTT
few | TRBJ2-1 | 14 | TRBV20-1 | TRBD2 | CSAASLEREGSRFF | TGCAGTGCTGCCTCGCTGGAGCGGGAGGGCTCACGGTTCTTC
- | TRBJ2-7 | 13 | TRBV6-2/TRBV6-3 | - | CASSARLSYEQYF | TGTGCCAGCAGTGCCCGGCTGTCCTACGAGCAGTACTTC
- | TRBJ2-7 | 12 | TRBV6-5 | - | CARRYRTYEQYF | TGTGCCAGACGGTACCGTACCTACGAGCAGTACTTC
few | TRBJ2-5 | 15 | TRBV7-9 | - | CASSLEAGLKETQYF | TGTGCCAGCAGCTTAGAGGCGGGACTCAAAGAGACCCAGTACTTC
- | TRBJ2-7 | 14 | TRBV20-1 | TRBD1 | CSAREGTASYEQYF | TGCAGTGCTAGAGAGGGGACAGCCTCCTACGAGCAGTACTTC
many | TRBJ1-2 | 15 | TRBV5-1 | TRBD1 | CASSLANRGEYGYTF | TGCGCCAGCAGCTTGGCGAACAGGGGAGAGTATGGCTACACCTTC
- | TRBJ2-7 | 13 | TRBV21-1 | - | CALVPGGTREQYF | TGTGCCCTGGTCCCAGGGGGCACGAGGGAGCAGTACTTC
- | TRBJ1-4 | 15 | TRBV2 | TRBD1 | CASRDLDRGYEKLFF | TGTGCCAGCAGGGACTTGGACAGGGGATATGAAAAACTGTTTTTT
- | TRBJ2-7 | 16 | TRBV7-6 | TRBD1 | CASRLNAGGPPYEQYF | TGTGCCAGCAGACTCAATGCAGGGGGCCCGCCCTACGAGCAGTACTTC
- | TRBJ1-4 | 14 | TRBV12-3/TRBV12-4 | - | CASSLRRPNEKLFF | TGTGCCAGCAGTTTAAGGCGCCCTAATGAAAAACTGTTTTTT
- | TRBJ2-7 | 15 | TRBV4-3 | - | CASSQERRGPYEQYF | TGCGCCAGCAGCCAAGAACGACGGGGCCCCTACGAGCAGTACTTC
- | TRBJ2-7 | 16 | TRBV10-1 | - | CASSESVEGLGNEQYF | TGCGCCAGCAGTGAGTCCGTGGAGGGCCTGGGCAATGAGCAGTACTTC
- | TRBJ1-5 | 14 | TRBV20-1 | TRBD1 | CSAPQGVNNQPQHF | TGCAGTGCACCTCAGGGGGTTAACAATCAGCCCCAGCATTTT
- | TRBJ2-1 | 13 | TRBV29-1 | TRBD1 | CSVVGQGAREQFF | TGCAGCGTTGTGGGACAGGGGGCGCGTGAGCAGTTCTTC
- | TRBJ2-1 | 14 | TRBV11-2 | - | CASSSVVGSSEQFF | TGTGCCAGCAGCTCAGTTGTGGGGAGCAGTGAGCAGTTCTTC
- | TRBJ1-2 | 15 | TRBV7-9 | - | CASSGTGKANYGYTF | TGTGCCAGCAGCGGTACAGGCAAAGCTAACTATGGCTACACCTTC
- | TRBJ1-2 | 13 | TRBV6-2/TRBV6-3 | TRBD1 | CASRPTGEEVYTF | TGTGCCAGCAGACCGACAGGGGAGGAGGTCTACACCTTC
- | TRBJ1-2 | 15 | TRBV6-5 | - | CASSLYLSANYGYTF | TGTGCCAGCTCCCTGTATCTGTCTGCTAACTATGGCTACACCTTC
- | TRBJ2-7 | 12 | TRBV3-1 | - | CASSHRSCEQYF | TGTGCCAGCAGCCACCGCTCCTGCGAGCAGTACTTC
- | TRBJ2-3 | 18 | TRBV11-2 | TRBD2 | CASSTNYGGLADTDTQYF | TGTGCCAGCAGCACAAATTATGGGGGACTAGCGGACACAGATACGCAGTATTTT